The 11 T cell receptor beta chains presented below share a single source sample, sequenced in a study of T and B cells in COVID-19 patients. Each TRB amplification used about 250-550 ng of genomic DNA from blood. Multiplex PCR with BIOMED2 TRB-A/B primer pools amplified TRB rearrangements. TCRdb re-called the multiplex PCR reads with MiXCR, one entry per CDR3 protein. Here the sample spans roughly 12,000 distinct CDR3 sequences, approximately 31% being singletons. Sequencing was done on a sample of blood. The source of these receptors is a human donor who had recovered from COVID-19.

The chain recombines TRBV20-1 with TRBJ1-5; 7 nucleotides agree with TRBD1. The trim removed 6 bases at V and 7 bases at J, leaving 6 bases unmatched. CDR3 length: 12 residues. Germline CDR1 is DFQATT and CDR2 is SNEGSKA (reference sequence). The CDR3 nucleotides read TGCAGTGCCTCAACAGGGGAGCAGCCCCAGCATTTT. Amino acid sequence: CSASTGEQPQHF.

CDR3 in amino acids: CASSQTRQGSNSPLHF. Here the CDR3 DNA reads TGCGCCAGCAGCCAAACCCGACAGGGTTCTAATTCACCCCTCCACTTT. The genes are TRBV4-1 and TRBJ1-6, with 7 bases matching TRBD1. J lost 6 bases, V lost 2 bases, and 7 bases had no gene match. The CDR3 extends over 16 amino acids. CDR1 and CDR2 (germline): MGHRA, YSYEKL.

The genes are TRBV6-1 and TRBJ2-5; 10 positions agree with TRBD2. The CDR3 has 14 residues. CDR1 and CDR2 (germline): MNHNS, SASEGT. V was pared by 6 bases and J by 7 bases, with 8 bases of the junction left unmatched. CDR3 DNA sequence: TGTGCCAGCAGGGGACTAGCGCGACGGGGGACCCAGTACTTC. Translating it yields CASRGLARRGTQYF.

This clonotype was seen a few times. The chain combines TRBV6-5 with TRBJ1-6, with TRBD1 as a possible D gene (5 bases). Trimming left V 6 bases short and J 10 bases short, with 19 bases between. Germline CDR1 and CDR2: MNHEY and SVGAGI. The CDR3 sequence is 15 residues long. CDR3 nucleotides: TGTGCCAGCAGGCGGGACGCCGGTGGGGGATCACCCCTCCACTTT. Amino acids: CASRRDAGGGSPLHF.

This clonotype has more than one count but fewer than ten. The V and J genes are TRBV7-4 and TRBJ2-4, with 8 bases that match TRBD1. V lost 4 bases to trimming and J lost 9 bases; unmatched junction nucleotides: 17. The CDR3 is 17 residues long. Germline V gives CDR1 SGHVT, CDR2 SQSDAQ. The CDR3 sequence: CASSSPGTGSLKGIQYF. Written as DNA, the CDR3 is TGTGCCAGCAGCTCCCCCGGGACAGGCTCATTAAAGGGCATTCAGTACTTC.

The rearrangement links TRBV24-1 to TRBJ2-2; 9 bases align to TRBD1. This CDR3 spans 15 amino acids. V was clipped by 6 bases and J by 4 bases; unmatched bases: 5. Germline V gives CDR1 KGHDR, CDR2 SFDVKD. The CDR3 protein is CATSLGQGSTGELFF. CDR3 sequence (DNA): TGTGCCACCAGTCTGGGACAGGGAAGCACCGGGGAGCTGTTTTTT.

The chain has TRBV19 and TRBJ2-1; weak D call: TRBD1 (6 bases). This CDR3 region has 15 residues. Trimming stripped 5 bases from V and 3 bases from J, with 14 bases between. CDR1 and CDR2 (germline): LNHDA, SQIVND (reference sequence). The CDR3 region is CASSSAGTNYNEQFF. In DNA form, the CDR3 reads TGTGCCAGTAGTTCGGCCGGGACAAACTACAATGAGCAGTTCTTC.

This clonotype is deemed medium-sized. The V and J genes are TRBV27 and TRBJ2-6; no definite D call. Germline CDR1 and CDR2: MNHEY and SMNVEV (reference sequence). Trimming cost V 5 bases and J 17 bases, with 19 bases left between them. The CDR3 is made up of 13 amino acids. CDR3 sequence: CASSRVGNYPMTF. The CDR3 DNA follows: TGTGCCAGCAGTAGGGTGGGGAACTACCCTATGACTTTC.

This chain connects TRBV5-1 to TRBJ1-5; no reliable D call. V was cut by 0 bases and J by 7 bases, with 8 bases left in between. Germline CDR1 and CDR2: SGHRS and YFSETQ. The CDR3 consists of 13 residues. CDR3 amino acids: CASSLEPGQPQHF. CDR3 bases: TGCGCCAGCAGCTTGGAACCGGGCCAGCCCCAGCATTTT.

This clonotype is medium-sized. This rearrangement joins TRBV29-1 to TRBJ2-7; 8 positions match TRBD2. CDR1 is SQVTM, CDR2 ANQGSEA, per germline. The CDR3 extends over 13 amino acids. Unmatched junction bases numbered 4, after V lost 5 bases and J lost 1 base. The CDR3 nucleotides are TGCAGCGTTTACGGGAGGGCTTCCTACGAGCAGTACTTC. This translates into CSVYGRASYEQYF.

By its share, this clonotype is medium-sized (0.01 to 0.1%). J is TRBJ2-1 and V is TRBV12-3 or TRBV12-4; the match to TRBD1 covers 8 bases. This CDR3 contains 15 residues. Trimming at V came to 6 bases and at J to 4 bases, leaving 8 bases not matched to a gene. In DNA, the CDR3 is TGTGCCAGCAGCCCCCGACAGGGGTTGTACAATGAGCAGTTCTTC. Protein product: CASSPRQGLYNEQFF.